This T cell receptor (beta chain) was captured by sequencing in a study of OX40 agonist ivuxolimab in advanced cancers. Study at large: As their treatment, patients were administered ivuxolimab, an agonistic anti-OX40 (CD134) antibody.

The data were produced by immunoSEQ multiplex PCR, yet TCRdb's version contains in-frame clones alone and is incomplete. This table holds more than 90,000 clones, roughly four fifths found once. Individuals having autoimmune disease history or systemic immunosuppression were not enrolled. The receptor's source is an adult with an advanced solid tumor such as melanoma, head and neck, liver or kidney cancer. The source material was CD4+ or CD8+ T cells sorted from blood, sampled in a trial of the OX40 agonist ivuxolimab.

CDR3 sequence: CASSLDSQGSYEQYF. The CDR3 DNA sequence: TGTGCCAGCAGCTTAGATTCCCAGGGCTCCTACGAGCAGTACTTC. The chain couples TRBV11-2 to TRBJ2-7, with TRBD1 as a possible D gene (5 bases). V was clipped by 0 bases and J by 0 bases, with 9 bases between them. Looked up from germline, CDR1 is SGHAT and CDR2 is FQNNGV. The CDR3 contains 15 residues. The full variable domain, completed using reference TRBV11-2 and TRBJ2-7, is EAGVAQSPRYKIIEKRQSVAFWCNPISGHATLYWYQQILGQGPKLLIQFQNNGVVDDSQLPKDRFSAERLKGVDSTLKIQPAKLEDSAVYLCASSLDSQGSYEQYFGPGTRLTVT.